The entry below gives a single T cell receptor (beta chain) sequence along with its context. Its matching antigen is unknown. The data are from a study of T cell repertoires in cytomegalovirus infection. Study-level background: Public TCR beta signatures indicated both CMV infection and matching HLA type.

Study observations and caveats: Pooled public TCR beta family frequency picked out CMV carriers with the relevant HLA. The response measured ex vivo was dominated by TCR beta clonotypes (HLA-C-restricted and CMV-specific).

The CDR3 has 13 amino acids. Germline V gene data show CDR1 as SNHLY and CDR2 as FYNNEI. Trimming removed 7 bases at V and 4 bases at J, with 13 bases between. TCRdb re-called the reads through MiXCR, storing one row per CDR3 protein. The sample lists fewer than 700,000 distinct CDR3 sequences, around 24% occurring once. The J gene is TRBJ1-1, the V gene TRBV2, with D possibly matching TRBD1 (6 bases). This receptor was obtained from a human donor in good health (CMV status not recorded). Some clones in this sample may be carry-over from other donors' samples. Source material: CD8+ T cells from PBMCs. CDR3: CASTYRVSTEAFF. CDR3 nucleotides: TGTGCCAGCACGTACAGGGTTTCCACTGAAGCTTTCTTT.